The 12 T cell receptor beta chains below all came from one sample that was sequenced in a study of blood T cell repertoires in COVID-19. Only in-frame clones appear in the TCRdb table, and some are missing; sequencing was by immunoSEQ multiplex PCR. There are a few hundred thousand clones in the sample; approximately 90% occur only once, and roughly 6.8% lies in the top ten. The sample comprised peripheral blood. The receptors derive from a woman in her 30s with COVID-19, enrolled during active disease.

This chain joins TRBV6-7 and TRBJ2-7; D might be TRBD1 (5 bases). TRBV6-7 is labeled an ORF, and its function is uncertain. Trimming cost V 0 bases and J 1 base, with 19 bases left between them. This CDR3 is built from 18 residues. The CDR3 region is CASSYSSPGQPPSYEQYF. In nucleotides, the CDR3 is TGTGCCAGCAGTTACTCGTCACCTGGACAACCGCCTTCCTACGAGCAGTACTTC.

J is TRBJ2-1 and V is TRBV19; 14 nucleotides match TRBD2. The CDR3 contains 18 residues. CDR1 is LNHDA, CDR2 SQIVND, per germline (reference sequence). V lost 6 bases and J lost 0; bases outside the gene matches: 7. The CDR3 coding sequence is TGTGCCAGTAGAAGGACTAGCGGGGGGCCAAACTCCTACAATGAGCAGTTCTTC. This gives the protein CASRRTSGGPNSYNEQFF.

V is TRBV11-3 and J is TRBJ2-5; possibly TRBD1 for D (5 bases). Germline V lookup: CDR1 SGHNT, CDR2 YENEEA. V was pared by 0 bases and J by 4 bases, with 9 bases between. The CDR3 runs to 14 residues. CDR3 DNA: TGTGCCAGCAGCTTAGATCGACAGCGAGAGACCCAGTACTTC. This translates into CASSLDRQRETQYF.

The rearrangement uses TRBV7-2 and TRBJ1-4, with 7 bases matching TRBD1. The CDR3 is 14 residues long. The V segment lost 5 bases and the J segment 8 bases; nucleotides outside the gene matches: 8. Looked up from germline, CDR1 is SGHTA and CDR2 is FQGNSA. The CDR3 sequence is CASSGRQGPEKLFF. CDR3 sequence (DNA): TGTGCCAGCAGCGGAAGACAGGGTCCGGAAAAACTGTTTTTT. The whole variable domain, remainder taken from reference TRBV7-2 and TRBJ1-4, is GAGVSQSPSNKVTEKGKDVELRCDPISGHTALYWYRQSLGQGLEFLIYFQGNSAPDKSGLPSDRFSAERTGGSVSTLTIQRTQQEDSAVYLCASSGRQGPEKLFFGSGTQLSVL.

This sequence joins TRBV5-1 and TRBJ1-1, with D perhaps TRBD1 (6 bases). V gave up 4 bases and J gave up 3 bases, with 10 bases separating them. This CDR3 comprises 13 residues. Germline CDR1 and CDR2: SGHRS and YFSETQ. CDR3 in amino acids: CASSTAGDTEAFF. Here the CDR3 DNA reads TGCGCCAGCAGCACCGCAGGGGACACTGAAGCTTTCTTT.

This clone showed up just a few times. V is TRBV5-6 and J is TRBJ2-3, with 9 bases lining up with TRBD2. The CDR3 has 14 amino acids. From germline, CDR1 is SGHDT and CDR2 YYEEEE. The V and J ends lost 0 bases and 6 bases, in that order; junction bases with no gene match: 2. The CDR3 loop reads CASSLALAGDTQYF. The CDR3 bases are TGTGCCAGCAGCTTGGCGCTAGCGGGGGATACGCAGTATTTT. Drawing the rest from reference TRBV5-6 and TRBJ2-3, the complete variable domain is DAGVTQSPTHLIKTRGQQVTLRCSPKSGHDTVSWYQQALGQGPQFIFQYYEEEERQRGNFPDRFSGHQFPNYSSELNVNALLLGDSALYLCASSLALAGDTQYFGPGTRLTVL.

This rearrangement joins TRBV27 to TRBJ1-5, with D perhaps matching TRBD1 (6 bases). The CDR3 totals 14 residues. Germline assignment: CDR1 MNHEY and CDR2 SMNVEV (reference sequence). The ends were cut back, 4 bases at V and 7 bases at J, with 14 bases in the middle. The CDR3 sequence: CASSSAGVGQPQHF. CDR3 bases: TGTGCCAGCAGTTCAGCAGGGGTAGGGCAGCCCCAGCATTTT.

The chain recombines TRBV6-2 or TRBV6-3 with TRBJ2-3; D is possibly TRBD2 (6 bases). The CDR3 spans 14 residues. CDR1 MNHEY and CDR2 SVGEGT come from the germline V gene. V gave up 2 bases and J gave up 5 bases, with 11 bases separating them. Written as DNA, the CDR3 is TGTGCCAGCAGTTACGTGACTAGGGAAGATACGCAGTATTTT. Translating it yields CASSYVTREDTQYF.

This clone appeared a few times. The gene calls are TRBV28 and TRBJ1-2; D is undetermined. The CDR3 extends over 16 amino acids. Germline values: CDR1 MDHEN, CDR2 SYDVKM. The ends were cut back, 2 bases at V and 2 bases at J, with 15 bases in the middle. DNA of the CDR3: TGTGCCAGCAGTTTACTGTCTCGCTATAGAAACTATGGCTACACCTTC. Its translation: CASSLLSRYRNYGYTF.

The J gene is TRBJ1-2, the V gene TRBV15; 7 nucleotides match TRBD1. The germline CDR1 and CDR2 sequences are LNHNV and YYDKDF (reference sequence). The CDR3 has 17 residues. V was clipped by 1 base and J by 4 bases; unmatched bases: 12. Here the CDR3 DNA reads TGTGCCACCAGCAGAGCGAGGGGGCGACGGTCTTTCTATGGCTACACCTTC. It is translated as CATSRARGRRSFYGYTF. Drawing the rest from reference TRBV15 and TRBJ1-2, the complete variable domain is DAMVIQNPRYQVTQFGKPVTLSCSQTLNHNVMYWYQQKSSQAPKLLFHYYDKDFNNEADTPDNFQSRRPNTSFCFLDIRSPGLGDTAMYLCATSRARGRRSFYGYTFGSGTRLTVV.

V is TRBV6-6 and J is TRBJ2-2; TRBD2 is a possible D gene (5 bases). This CDR3 spans 13 amino acids. V lost 7 bases to trimming and J lost 8 bases, with 14 bases between them. Per germline, CDR1 MNHNY and CDR2 SVGAGI (reference sequence). Here the CDR3 reads CASKGLSVGELFF. CDR3 in DNA: TGTGCCAGCAAAGGACTTTCGGTTGGGGAGCTGTTTTTT.

This chain joins TRBV7-8 and TRBJ1-1; a weak D match, TRBD1 (5 bases). The CDR3 has 13 residues. The V gene lost 5 bases and the J gene lost 1 base, with 8 bases spanning the gap. CDR1 and CDR2 from the germline V gene are SGHVS and FQNEAQ. CDR3 region: CASSRDRNTEAFF. The DNA for the CDR3 is TGTGCCAGCAGCCGAGACAGGAACACTGAAGCTTTCTTT.